These T cell receptor beta chains were read from a single sample in a study of naive and memory T cell subsets. One entry per CDR3 protein, called by TCRdb with MiXCR from the 5' RACE reads. This sample has around 56,000 distinct CDR3 sequences, with around 8% found just once. Receptor source: a female donor in good health. CDR3s include the opening cysteine and the closing phenylalanine or tryptophan. The order of the fields is J gene, V gene, CDR3 protein.

J: TRBJ2-1; V: TRBV14; CDR3: CASSQPGTPSNNEQFF
J: TRBJ2-5; V: TRBV9; CDR3: CASSAWDSRGETQYF
J: TRBJ1-2; V: TRBV12-3/TRBV12-4; CDR3: CASSLERGKPFSNYGYTF
J: TRBJ1-1; V: TRBV29-1; CDR3: CSVTRVLTEAFF
J: TRBJ1-1; V: TRBV6-4; CDR3: CASIGGNTEAFF
J: TRBJ1-1; V: TRBV20-1; CDR3: CSARLDSTEAFF
J: TRBJ1-5; V: TRBV11-2; CDR3: CASSLGAGDNQPQHF
J: TRBJ2-2; V: TRBV7-8; CDR3: CASSFRIRARDTGELFF
J: TRBJ1-5; V: TRBV12-3/TRBV12-4; CDR3: CASSEFCDQPQHF
J: TRBJ2-1; V: TRBV6-2/TRBV6-3; CDR3: CASSYIPLRSYNEQFF
J: TRBJ1-4; V: TRBV13; CDR3: CASSKARFNEKLFF
J: TRBJ1-3; V: TRBV10-3; CDR3: CAISAQNSGNTIYF
J: TRBJ1-1; V: TRBV10-3; CDR3: CAISPGFGGTEAFF
J: TRBJ1-2; V: TRBV6-2/TRBV6-3; CDR3: CASSYGTAANYGYTF
J: TRBJ2-2; V: TRBV19; CDR3: CASSSGDTGELFF
J: TRBJ1-1; V: TRBV4-1; CDR3: CASSHGDREGTEAFF
J: TRBJ2-7; V: TRBV9; CDR3: CASSKTGQGGHEQYF
J: TRBJ2-3; V: TRBV6-6; CDR3: CATRRGRTDTQYF
J: TRBJ2-7; V: TRBV28; CDR3: CASSLNLQGARYEQYF
J: TRBJ1-6; V: TRBV5-6; CDR3: CASSLKTRVYNSPLHF
J: TRBJ2-3; V: TRBV21-1; CDR3: CASSPLGTRGGRINTQYF
J: TRBJ1-1; V: TRBV6-5; CDR3: CASSYDSPNTEAFF
J: TRBJ2-7; V: TRBV5-1; CDR3: CASSSNMGGTRVDEQYF
J: TRBJ1-1; V: TRBV4-1; CDR3: CASSPVGPHTEAFF
J: TRBJ2-7; V: TRBV20-1; CDR3: CSARDNDYRYEQYF
J: TRBJ1-3; V: TRBV5-1; CDR3: CASSPSASVSGNTIYF
J: TRBJ2-3; V: TRBV29-1; CDR3: CSAGPFWTGRDTQYF
J: TRBJ1-6; V: TRBV5-1; CDR3: CASSLRLQGTAPLHF
J: TRBJ2-1; V: TRBV29-1; CDR3: CSVDRGLYNEQFF
J: TRBJ2-3; V: TRBV7-9; CDR3: CASSLAILLAGGPTDTQYF
J: TRBJ2-4; V: TRBV29-1; CDR3: CSVEGGQGRTKDIQYF
J: TRBJ1-1; V: TRBV5-6; CDR3: CASSLGQGMYGTEAFF
J: TRBJ2-7; V: TRBV12-3/TRBV12-4; CDR3: CASRRDGNSYEQYF
J: TRBJ2-7; V: TRBV7-2; CDR3: CASSLALAGGREQYF
J: TRBJ1-5; V: TRBV10-3; CDR3: CAISERAGLNQPQHF